One and the same sample provided the 10 T cell receptor beta chains below, sequenced in a study of Graves' ophthalmopathy and Graves' hyperthyroidism. As the template, RNA transcripts were used to amplify TCR beta CDR3 regions. HTBI primers were employed in first-round RT-PCR, then a second-round multiplex PCR followed. TCRdb redid the calling of the multiplex PCR reads with MiXCR, one entry per CDR3 protein. The top ten hold 11% of the sample, which has around 1.1 million distinct CDR3 sequences, less than 45% seen once. The sequenced sample consisted of peripheral blood or thyroid tissue (not recorded which). The source of these receptors is an adult man with Graves' hyperthyroidism.

This clonotype was counted at least ten times. The CDR3 protein is CASSYSGEVQPQHF. The CDR3 DNA is TGTGCCAGCAGTTATTCAGGGGAGGTTCAGCCCCAGCATTTT. The chain combines TRBV12-3 or TRBV12-4 with TRBJ1-5, with D perhaps matching TRBD1 (6 bases). The CDR3 has 14 amino acids. V was cut by 4 bases and J by 6 bases, with 13 bases left in between.

This clonotype was observed at least ten times. The V call is TRBV7-8, the J call TRBJ1-2; D may be TRBD1 (5 bases). There are 14 residues in the CDR3. Germline assignment: CDR1 SGHVS and CDR2 FQNEAQ. V was pared by 6 bases and J by 2 bases, with 13 bases between. CDR3 DNA: TGTGCCAGCAGTTACGGGGGGGGGAACTATGGCTACACCTTC. Translation gives CASSYGGGNYGYTF. The variable domain in full, with the rest retrieved from reference TRBV7-8 and TRBJ1-2, is GAGVSQSPRYKVAKRGQDVALRCDPISGHVSLFWYQQALGQGPEFLTYFQNEAQLDKSGLPSDRFFAERPEGSVSTLKIQRTQQEDSAVYLCASSYGGGNYGYTFGSGTRLTVV.

This clonotype was recorded many times. The CDR3 coding sequence is TGTGCCACCAGCAGGGGACAGGGATTAAATTATGGCTACACCTTC. Encoded protein: CATSRGQGLNYGYTF. The V gene is TRBV15, the J gene TRBJ1-2, with TRBD1 matching 9 bases. This CDR3 has 15 amino acids. Germline V gene data show CDR1 as LNHNV and CDR2 as YYDKDF (reference sequence). The V gene end was trimmed by 3 bases and the J gene end by 5 bases; junction bases not matched to a gene: 7.

The V gene is TRBV2, the J gene TRBJ2-7, with D tentatively TRBD1 (6 bases). Trimming took off 5 bases at V and 4 bases at J, with 15 bases between the two ends. Germline V gives CDR1 SNHLY, CDR2 FYNNEI. The CDR3 length is 14 residues. The CDR3 DNA reads as TGTGCCAGCAGTTTCGGCCGGGACAAATACGAGCAGTACTTC. Its protein is CASSFGRDKYEQYF.

The J gene is TRBJ2-7, the V gene TRBV10-2; tentative D call: TRBD2 (6 bases). The CDR3 has 15 amino acids. V dropped 6 bases and J dropped 0 bases, with 15 bases sitting between them. Germline CDR1 is WSHSY and CDR2 is SAAADI. The CDR3 bases are TGCGCCAGCAGCCCGGGTCTCGGGAGCTCCTACGAGCAGTACTTC. Encoded protein: CASSPGLGSSYEQYF.

J is TRBJ1-3 and V is TRBV19; D unclear. Trimming left V 7 bases short and J 0 bases short, with 10 bases between. The CDR3 totals 14 residues. The V gene's germline CDR1 is LNHDA and CDR2 SQIVND (reference sequence). The DNA for the CDR3 is TGTGCCAGTAAGTGGATACACTCTGGAAACACCATATATTTT. The encoded protein is CASKWIHSGNTIYF.

As to this clonotype: A much larger clone sits a single nucleotide away, making a read error possible. The chain joins TRBV5-1 to TRBJ1-5; D gene unclear. The germline V gene encodes CDR1 SGHRS and CDR2 YFSETQ. The CDR3 spans 12 residues. This CDR3 is CASSTINQPQHF. The CDR3 coding sequence is TGTGCCAGCAGCACGATCAATCAGCCCCAGCATTTT.

This clonotype was seen many times. The chain combines TRBV5-6 with TRBJ2-5, with TRBD2 as a possible D gene (6 bases). V lost 4 bases to trimming and J lost 3 bases, with 13 bases between them. This CDR3 comprises 14 residues. Per germline, CDR1 SGHDT and CDR2 YYEEEE. CDR3 amino acids: CASSLGGEEETQYF. The CDR3 region has the DNA TGTGCCAGCAGCCTAGGAGGGGAGGAAGAGACCCAGTACTTC.

The V call is TRBV5-1, the J call TRBJ1-4; TRBD1 is a possible D gene (5 bases). Deletions cut 1 base from V and 7 bases from J, with 17 bases between. Germline values: CDR1 SGHRS, CDR2 YFSETQ. The CDR3 loop spans 16 amino acids. The CDR3 region has the DNA TGCGCCAGCAGCTTGCCCCAAGGGACTGTGGGTGAAAAACTGTTTTTT. This gives the protein CASSLPQGTVGEKLFF. The full variable domain, in which reference TRBV5-1 and TRBJ1-4 provide the parts outside the CDR3, is KAGVTQTPRYLIKTRGQQVTLSCSPISGHRSVSWYQQTPGQGLQFLFEYFSETQRNKGNFPGRFSGRQFSNSRSEMNVSTLELGDSALYLCASSLPQGTVGEKLFFGSGTQLSVL.

For this clonotype: The conserved final phenylalanine or tryptophan is absent from the CDR3, which likely points to a read error. J is TRBJ1-2 and V is TRBV10-3; D not resolved. Germline CDR1 and CDR2: ENHRY and SYGVKD. The CDR3 consists of 16 residues. The CDR3 sequence: CASSEPSLEPTYGYTS. The CDR3 nucleotides are TGTGCCAGCAGTGAGCCGAGCTTAGAGCCTACTTATGGCTACACCTCC.